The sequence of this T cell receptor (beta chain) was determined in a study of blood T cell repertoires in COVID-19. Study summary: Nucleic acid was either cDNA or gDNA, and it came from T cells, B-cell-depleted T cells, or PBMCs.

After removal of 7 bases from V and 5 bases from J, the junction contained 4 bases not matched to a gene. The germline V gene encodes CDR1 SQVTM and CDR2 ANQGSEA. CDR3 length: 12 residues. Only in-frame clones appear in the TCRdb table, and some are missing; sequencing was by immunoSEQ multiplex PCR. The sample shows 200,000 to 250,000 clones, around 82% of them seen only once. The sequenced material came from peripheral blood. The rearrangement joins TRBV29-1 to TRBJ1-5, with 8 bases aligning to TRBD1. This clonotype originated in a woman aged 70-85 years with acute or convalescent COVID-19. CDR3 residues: CSAQTGDQPQHF. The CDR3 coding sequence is TGCAGCGCGCAGACAGGGGATCAGCCCCAGCATTTT.